Described below is a single TCR beta chain sequence and its context. Its antigen target is currently unknown. Within one base of it there is no much larger clone, and no base qualities were kept. This sample stems from a study of blood T cells in healthy people across ages (dated by TCRdb to the mid-2010s). With regard to the full study: In model experiments, template switching captured about one uniquely barcoded TCR beta cDNA molecule for every two T cells. Age-related changes in TCR beta repertoire diversity were measured in the study by deep sequencing normalized with unique cDNA molecular identifiers. The donors were split into four age groups: young (average 16 years), middle-aged (roughly 42), aged (roughly 65) and long-lived (about 74). To avoid experimental bias, donors of different ages were randomly spread across the sequencing lanes. For two donors (one aged 18 to 29 and one aged 80 or older), the study analyzed two additional independent replicas of 1 million unique cDNA reads from the same blood draw.

At the junction V is shortened by 5 bases and J by 4 bases, with 11 bases in between. The CDR3 measures 12 amino acids from cysteine to phenylalanine. Just the 36-base CDR3 DNA is kept, in frame starting at base 1. Based on the germline V gene (reference sequence), the CDR1 and CDR2 sequences are DFQATT and SNEGSKA. Points the paper makes about the study in general: Because donor CMV infection status was unknown, age-related changes in expanded clonotypes were potentially confounded. The percentage of naive T cells measured by flow cytometry correlated strongly with observed TCR beta diversity. The long-lived group showed more naive CD4+ T cells, fewer expanded clones and increased TCR diversity than the aged group, suggesting age selection. Because profiling used bulk unsorted PBMCs, naive and antigen-experienced compartments could not be compared conclusively. Estimates of total diversity based on one million sequenced T cells were regarded as lower bounds and as underestimates. As age increased, observed TCR beta diversity per million T cells dropped in a roughly linear way, and a significant reduction was already evident by age 40.

Library construction relied on 5' RACE. The listed sequencing device is Illumina HiSeq 2500. The second PCR ran for about 7 to 11 cycles and used a J-beta primer mix along with a sample-barcoded 5' primer. Each TCR beta cDNA molecule received a unique molecular identifier from a template-switch 5' adaptor carrying 12 random nucleotides. Each sample yielded at least 2.5 million CDR3-containing paired-end reads. The Mint cDNA synthesis kit, primed by a TRBC-specific oligonucleotide, was used to synthesize first-strand cDNA from all RNA. After uracil-DNA glycosylase treatment, a first 18-cycle PCR used universal primers M1SS and BC2_uni_R on all cDNA. Turning to the authors' computational methods: Normalization of each sample was performed by random selection of 1 million high-quality reads, each carrying a distinct molecular identifier. Instead of being binned into consensus sequences, reads with shared molecular identifiers were discarded. MiTCR, with a Q25 quality threshold and the strictest error-elimination algorithm, was used for CDR3 identification, clonotype clustering and error correction. A nonparametric unseen species model with Euler transformation was used to estimate lower-bound total TCR beta diversity. Through fastp at Q25 and MiXCR, TCRdb rebuilt clones from the public reads, retaining in-frame beta chains. When rows share a CDR3 protein, they turn into one entry using the most common DNA and genes. Here the V and J calls rest on TCRdb's processing, not on the authors' analysis. The sample table contains hundreds of thousands of distinct CDR3 sequences; only one count was recorded for around 43% of them. The biggest ten clones account for about 32% of the sample.

Donors were a few dozen systemically healthy Caucasian individuals from Russia aged 6 to 90 years. Each donor gave ten milliliters of peripheral blood, collected into EDTA-treated Vacutainer tubes. PBMCs were isolated by Ficoll-Paque density-gradient centrifugation, with at least 6 million obtained per sample. Total RNA was extracted from PBMCs with Trizol reagent, with at least 6 micrograms obtained per sample. For every donor, an aliquot of PBMCs went through flow cytometry to measure the percentages of naive CD45RAhigh/CD27high T cells. Sequenced: blood. The sequence was obtained from a man older than 75 in good health. The rearrangement combines TRBV20-1 with TRBJ1-2; tentative D gene TRBD1, with 6 bases matching. The DNA sequence is as follows: TGCAGTGCTCCGAGGGGGGGCTATGGCTACACCTTC. Translation gives CSAPRGGYGYTF.